Listed below are T cell receptor beta chains from one sample, sequenced in a study of T cell responses to AZD1222 COVID-19 vaccine. Sequencing used immunoSEQ multiplex PCR; TCRdb keeps in-frame clones, though not all of them. The sample has over 110,000 clones, under 90% seen once. The specimen was peripheral blood, collected 28 days after the second AZD1222 dose. The receptor set was obtained from an adult who received the AZD1222 COVID-19 vaccine. CDR3s include the opening cysteine and the closing phenylalanine or tryptophan. Each record gives: D gene, J gene, V gene, clone size, CDR3 DNA, CDR3 protein. A D gene is named only where the DNA matches it firmly. Size values are once, few and many counts, or a class for expanded clones, and some rows have none.

d_call: NA; j_call: TRBJ1-2; v_call: TRBV15; clone_size: NA; cdr3_nt: TGTGCCACCAGCATCCCGGGCCACTATGGCTACACCTTC; cdr3_aa: CATSIPGHYGYTF
d_call: NA; j_call: TRBJ1-1; v_call: TRBV7-9; clone_size: NA; cdr3_nt: TGTGCCAGCAGCCTGGGTATGGACACTGAAGCTTTCTTT; cdr3_aa: CASSLGMDTEAFF
d_call: NA; j_call: TRBJ2-2; v_call: TRBV11-2; clone_size: NA; cdr3_nt: TGTGCCAGCAGCCTCCTGGCGGGGTCGACGAACACCGGGGAGCTGTTTTTT; cdr3_aa: CASSLLAGSTNTGELFF
d_call: NA; j_call: TRBJ2-4; v_call: TRBV27; clone_size: NA; cdr3_nt: TGTGCCAGCAGTCCGCGGCAGGGACTTGGGGGAGGAGGGATTCAGTACTTC; cdr3_aa: CASSPRQGLGGGGIQYF
d_call: TRBD2; j_call: TRBJ2-1; v_call: TRBV11-3; clone_size: NA; cdr3_nt: TGTGCCAGCAGCGCGGGACTAGCGACCTACAATGAGCAGTTCTTC; cdr3_aa: CASSAGLATYNEQFF
d_call: NA; j_call: TRBJ2-1; v_call: TRBV30; clone_size: NA; cdr3_nt: TGTGCCTGGATTCAAAGACCCGGAGTTGAGCAGTTCTTC; cdr3_aa: CAWIQRPGVEQFF
d_call: NA; j_call: TRBJ1-1; v_call: TRBV29-1; clone_size: NA; cdr3_nt: TGCAGCGTTTTCGACAGCATGAACACTGAAGCTTTCTTT; cdr3_aa: CSVFDSMNTEAFF
d_call: TRBD1; j_call: TRBJ1-5; v_call: TRBV6-5; clone_size: NA; cdr3_nt: TGTGCCAGCAGTCGGGACAGGGCTAGCAATCAGCCCCAGCATTTT; cdr3_aa: CASSRDRASNQPQHF
d_call: NA; j_call: TRBJ2-3; v_call: TRBV6-5; clone_size: NA; cdr3_nt: TGTGCCAGCGGGGGAAAGGCGCGAACCACAGATACGCAGTATTTT; cdr3_aa: CASGGKARTTDTQYF
d_call: NA; j_call: TRBJ1-1; v_call: TRBV5-5; clone_size: NA; cdr3_nt: TGTGCCAGCAGCCCAATACCGGGACCGACTGAAGCTTTCTTT; cdr3_aa: CASSPIPGPTEAFF
d_call: NA; j_call: TRBJ1-5; v_call: TRBV20-1; clone_size: NA; cdr3_nt: TGCAGTGCTAGTGCGACAGAGGGCAGGAATCAGCCCCAGCATTTT; cdr3_aa: CSASATEGRNQPQHF
d_call: NA; j_call: TRBJ2-5; v_call: TRBV7-6; clone_size: NA; cdr3_nt: TGTGCCAGCAGCTTAAACAGGGCCCGCCAAGAGACCCAGTACTTC; cdr3_aa: CASSLNRARQETQYF
d_call: TRBD1; j_call: TRBJ2-1; v_call: TRBV28; clone_size: NA; cdr3_nt: TGTGCCAGCAGTTCTTACCGGGACAGGGTTTACAATGAGCAGTTCTTC; cdr3_aa: CASSSYRDRVYNEQFF
d_call: NA; j_call: TRBJ1-5; v_call: TRBV3-1/TRBV3-2; clone_size: NA; cdr3_nt: TGTGCCAGCAGCCAAGGAGGGCTCAGCAATCAGCCCCAGCATTTT; cdr3_aa: CASSQGGLSNQPQHF
d_call: NA; j_call: TRBJ1-6; v_call: TRBV5-6; clone_size: NA; cdr3_nt: TGTGCCAGCAGCTTTTGGATAGAGAATAATTCACCCCTCCACTTT; cdr3_aa: CASSFWIENNSPLHF
d_call: NA; j_call: TRBJ2-4; v_call: TRBV6-5; clone_size: NA; cdr3_nt: TGTGCCAGCAAAGGGCGAGACATTCAGTACTTC; cdr3_aa: CASKGRDIQYF
d_call: NA; j_call: TRBJ1-4; v_call: TRBV6-5; clone_size: NA; cdr3_nt: TGTGCCAGCAGTCAACAGGGAAGAGGCGAAAAACTGTTTTTT; cdr3_aa: CASSQQGRGEKLFF
d_call: NA; j_call: TRBJ2-3; v_call: TRBV6-6; clone_size: NA; cdr3_nt: TGTGCCAGCAGGCCTCAGAGCACAGATACGCAGTATTTT; cdr3_aa: CASRPQSTDTQYF
d_call: NA; j_call: TRBJ1-6; v_call: TRBV27; clone_size: NA; cdr3_nt: TGTGCCAGCAGTTTAGCAGGGGCCGCCAATTCACCCCTCCACTTT; cdr3_aa: CASSLAGAANSPLHF
d_call: NA; j_call: TRBJ1-2; v_call: TRBV4-3; clone_size: NA; cdr3_nt: TGCGCCAGCAGCCAAGCAGGTTGGGGAACGCTTAACTATGGCTACACCTTC; cdr3_aa: CASSQAGWGTLNYGYTF
d_call: NA; j_call: TRBJ2-2; v_call: TRBV18; clone_size: once; cdr3_nt: TGTGCCAGCTCAGTCAACAGGGAAGGACGCGGGGAGCTGTTTTTT; cdr3_aa: CASSVNREGRGELFF
d_call: NA; j_call: TRBJ2-3; v_call: TRBV6-5; clone_size: NA; cdr3_nt: TGTGCCAGCAGTAGGACTTACACAGATACGCAGTATTTT; cdr3_aa: CASSRTYTDTQYF